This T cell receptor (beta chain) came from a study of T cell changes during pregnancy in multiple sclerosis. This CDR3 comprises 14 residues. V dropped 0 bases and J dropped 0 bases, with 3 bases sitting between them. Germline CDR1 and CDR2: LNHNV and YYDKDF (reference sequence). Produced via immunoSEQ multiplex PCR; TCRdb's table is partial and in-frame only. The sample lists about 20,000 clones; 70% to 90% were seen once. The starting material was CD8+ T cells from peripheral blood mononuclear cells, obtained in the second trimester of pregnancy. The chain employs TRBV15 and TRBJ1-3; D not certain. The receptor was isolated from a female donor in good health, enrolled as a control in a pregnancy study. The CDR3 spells CATSRDLSGNTIYF. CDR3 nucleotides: TGTGCCACCAGCAGAGATCTCTCTGGAAACACCATATATTTT.